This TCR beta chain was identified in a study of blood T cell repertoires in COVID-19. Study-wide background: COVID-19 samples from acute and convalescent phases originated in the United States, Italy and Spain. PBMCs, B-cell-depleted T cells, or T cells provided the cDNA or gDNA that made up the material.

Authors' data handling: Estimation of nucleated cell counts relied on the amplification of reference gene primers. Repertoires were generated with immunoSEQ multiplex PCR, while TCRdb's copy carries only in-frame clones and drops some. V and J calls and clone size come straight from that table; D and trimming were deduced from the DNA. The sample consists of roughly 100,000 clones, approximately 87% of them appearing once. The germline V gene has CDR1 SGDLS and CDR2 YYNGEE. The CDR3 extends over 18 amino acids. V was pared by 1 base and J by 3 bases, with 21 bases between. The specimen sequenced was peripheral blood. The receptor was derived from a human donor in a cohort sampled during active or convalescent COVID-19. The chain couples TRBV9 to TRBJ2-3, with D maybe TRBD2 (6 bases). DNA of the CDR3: TGTGCCAGCAGCGTAAGTCCCCGAGCGGTGGGGGGTACAGATACGCAGTATTTT. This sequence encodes CASSVSPRAVGGTDTQYF.